Listed here is a single T cell receptor (beta chain). The target antigen is unknown. This sample was included in a study of shared clonotypes between healthy human individuals. Sequencing was performed with immunoSEQ multiplex PCR; in TCRdb, only in-frame clones are kept and a portion is missing. Here the sample spans roughly 1,000,000 clones, 75% to 85% being singletons. Study-wide results and limits: Despite large depth, sorted-subset datasets appeared incompletely sequenced.

The CDR3 sequence is 14 residues long. The germline V gene encodes CDR1 LNHNV and CDR2 YYDKDF (reference sequence). Trimming removed 1 base from V and 10 bases from J, with 16 bases in between. V usage is TRBV15 and J usage is TRBJ1-2; D possibly corresponds to TRBD1 (5 bases). Sequenced: memory CD4+ T cells from PBMCs. Described subset: CD45RA-negative fraction. The receptor was derived from a man between 18 and 29 years old in good health. Some clones in this sample may be carry-over from other donors' samples. In DNA form, the CDR3 reads TGTGCCACCAGCAGAGGGGACCAGATTCCTGACTACACCTTC. This encodes CATSRGDQIPDYTF.